The clone carrying this T cell receptor (beta chain) has more than one count but fewer than ten. What it binds is unknown. The data belong to a study of OX40 agonist ivuxolimab in advanced cancers. Across the study: Past anti-PD-1, anti-PD-L1 or anti-CTLA-4 therapy was accepted, and 40% to 50% had received some. Among those treated, three patients had partial responses, one with hepatocellular carcinoma and two with cutaneous melanoma.

This table comes from immunoSEQ multiplex PCR, and its TCRdb copy is limited to in-frame clones, with some not included. The table has 90,000 to 120,000 clones, about nine tenths seen once. Study-wide results and limits: Among the lowest peripheral clonal expansion occurred in 0.1-3.0 mg/kg partial responders.

The CDR3 has 19 residues. Germline CDR1 LGHNA, CDR2 YSLEER. V shed 2 bases and J shed 4 bases, with 21 bases lying between them. The specimen was CD4+ or CD8+ T cells sorted from blood, collected in a trial of the OX40 agonist ivuxolimab. The origin of this receptor is an adult with an advanced solid tumor such as melanoma, head and neck, liver or kidney cancer. The chain combines TRBV4-3 with TRBJ2-6; no firm D call. CDR3 DNA: TGCGCCAGCAGCCAAAGGGCCCACGGAACTGGGTCAGGGGCCAACGTCCTGACTTTC. Translation gives CASSQRAHGTGSGANVLTF.